One and the same sample provided the 19 T cell receptor beta chains below, sequenced in a study of blood T cell repertoires in COVID-19. TCRdb's copy holds only in-frame clones and misses some; the assay was immunoSEQ multiplex PCR. Here the sample spans hundreds of thousands of clones, approximately 88% being singletons. The material sequenced was peripheral blood. These receptors were taken from a woman between 65 and 79 years old with COVID-19, enrolled during active disease.

This clone showed up just once. CDR3 residues: CASSPRGAANEKLFF. DNA of the CDR3: TGTGCCAGCAGTCCCCGGGGGGCAGCTAATGAAAAACTGTTTTTT. V and J are TRBV6-5 and TRBJ1-4, with a weak D call TRBD1 (6 bases). V shed 5 bases and J shed 3 bases, with 13 bases lying between them. This CDR3 is built from 15 residues. The germline CDR1 and CDR2 sequences are MNHEY and SVGAGI.

The CDR3: CASSGDRVIYEQYF. DNA for the CDR3: TGTGCCAGCAGTGGGGACAGGGTAATCTACGAGCAGTACTTC. V and J are TRBV6-2 or TRBV6-3 and TRBJ2-7; 9 nucleotides line up with TRBD1. CDR1 and CDR2 from the germline V gene are MNHEY and SVGEGT. This CDR3 has 14 amino acids. V was pared by 5 bases and J by 3 bases, with 5 bases of the junction left unmatched.

The V gene is TRBV7-2, the J gene TRBJ2-1; 9 bases agree with TRBD1. Germline CDR1 reads SGHTA; CDR2 reads FQGNSA. The CDR3 loop spans 13 amino acids. Trimming at V came to 1 base and at J to 14 bases, leaving 6 bases not matched to a gene. CDR3 nucleotide sequence: TGTGCCAGCAGCTTAGGAGCCGGGACAGGGAAGTTCTTC. This gives the protein CASSLGAGTGKFF.

This rearrangement joins TRBV19 to TRBJ2-5; 7 bases agree with TRBD1. Germline V gene data show CDR1 as LNHDA and CDR2 as SQIVND (reference sequence). J was trimmed by 5 bases and V by 3 bases; bases with no gene match: 6. This CDR3 is 14 amino acids long. The CDR3 bases are TGTGCCAGTAGTATGGAGAGGGGGCACGAGACCCAGTACTTC. Protein: CASSMERGHETQYF.

This clone appeared a few times. The J gene is TRBJ2-3, the V gene TRBV11-2; 7 bases match TRBD2. Trimming at V came to 5 bases and at J to 4 bases, leaving 6 bases not matched to a gene. CDR3 length: 14 residues. Germline CDR1 SGHAT, CDR2 FQNNGV. CDR3 loop: CASSQDRGADTQYF. The CDR3 DNA is TGTGCCAGCAGCCAAGATCGGGGGGCAGATACGCAGTATTTT. The whole variable domain, filled in from reference TRBV11-2 and TRBJ2-3, reads EAGVAQSPRYKIIEKRQSVAFWCNPISGHATLYWYQQILGQGPKLLIQFQNNGVVDDSQLPKDRFSAERLKGVDSTLKIQPAKLEDSAVYLCASSQDRGADTQYFGPGTRLTVL.

The chain has TRBV30 and TRBJ1-6; the D gene is possibly TRBD1 (5 bases). V was clipped by 3 bases and J by 9 bases, with 9 bases between them. The CDR3 has 12 residues. Germline CDR1 GTSNPN, CDR2 SVGIG (reference sequence). This CDR3 is CAWSRRGSPLHF. For the CDR3, the DNA is TGTGCCTGGAGCAGAAGGGGTTCACCCCTCCACTTT. Variable domain in full (rest from reference TRBV30 and TRBJ1-6): SQTIHQWPATLVQPVGSPLSLECTVEGTSNPNLYWYRQAAGRGLQLLFYSVGIGQISSEVPQNLSASRPQDRQFILSSKKLLLSDSGFYLCAWSRRGSPLHFGNGTRLTVT.

In its sample, this clone was seen a few times. The chain combines TRBV24-1 with TRBJ2-1, with 8 bases matching TRBD2. The CDR3 length is 15 residues. After removal of 4 bases from V and 9 bases from J, the junction contained 10 bases not matched to a gene. The germline gives CDR1 KGHDR, CDR2 SFDVKD. The CDR3 region is CATSELGSGNTEQFF. The CDR3 DNA sequence: TGTGCCACCAGTGAGCTTGGTAGCGGGAATACTGAGCAGTTCTTC.

This clone showed up just a few times. This chain joins TRBV5-1 and TRBJ1-3; D unclear. The CDR3 extends over 13 amino acids. V dropped 2 bases and J dropped 4 bases, with 7 bases sitting between them. Germline lookup yields CDR1 SGHRS and CDR2 YFSETQ. CDR3: CASSFSPGNTIYF. CDR3 sequence (DNA): TGCGCCAGCAGCTTCTCTCCCGGAAACACCATATATTTT.

The rearrangement links TRBV7-2 to TRBJ1-2; D perhaps matches TRBD1 (6 bases). V was shortened by 4 bases and J by 4 bases, with 13 bases between the two germline ends. The germline CDR1 and CDR2 sequences are SGHTA and FQGNSA. The CDR3 length is 14 residues. The CDR3 DNA sequence: TGTGCCAGCAGCTCTCAGACAGGTGGCTATGGCTACACCTTC. This encodes CASSSQTGGYGYTF.

This chain uses TRBV7-9 with TRBJ1-4; D uncertain. In germline, CDR1 is SEHNR, CDR2 FQNEAQ (reference sequence). The CDR3 totals 12 residues. Trimming cost V 0 bases and J 8 bases, with 4 bases left between them. In nucleotides, the CDR3 is TGTGCCAGCAGCTTAGCGCGCGAAAAACTGTTTTTT. It is translated as CASSLAREKLFF.

This chain links TRBV4-3 with TRBJ1-1; D unresolved. The V end lost 0 bases, the J end lost 3 bases, and 8 bases lay between the germline ends. CDR3 length: 14 amino acids. Germline V gene lookup returns CDR1 LGHNA and CDR2 YSLEER. The CDR3 region is CASSQDPRYTEAFF. CDR3 nucleotide sequence: TGCGCCAGCAGCCAAGACCCCAGGTACACTGAAGCTTTCTTT.

A word on this clone: Other nucleotide sequences in the sample specify the same CDR3. The chain uses TRBV6-5 and TRBJ2-5, with 9 positions matching TRBD1. The CDR3 runs to 14 residues. The germline gives CDR1 MNHEY, CDR2 SVGAGI. J gave up 5 bases and V 5 bases, and 6 bases lay outside the gene matches. CDR3: CASSRTGGLETQYF. The CDR3 nucleotides read TGTGCCAGCAGTCGAACAGGGGGCCTGGAGACCCAGTACTTC.

The chain carries TRBV3-1 (or the pseudogene TRBV3-2) and TRBJ2-1, with 9 bases that match TRBD1. Trimming took 4 bases from V and 10 from J; bases not matched to a gene: 8. Germline CDR1 reads LGHDT; CDR2 reads YNNKEL (reference sequence). The CDR3 has 14 residues. The chain's CDR3 is CASSPRTGVWEQFF. CDR3 in DNA: TGTGCCAGCAGCCCTAGGACAGGGGTTTGGGAGCAGTTCTTC.

The chain is built from TRBV7-3 and TRBJ2-3, with 8 bases identical to TRBD2. The V and J ends lost 0 bases and 4 bases, in that order; junction bases with no gene match: 3. This CDR3 comprises 15 residues. The germline CDR1 and CDR2 sequences are SGHTA and FQGTGA. CDR3 loop: CASSLTGGRSDTQYF. Written as DNA, the CDR3 is TGTGCCAGCAGCTTAACCGGCGGGAGGTCAGATACGCAGTATTTT.

V gene TRBV4-2 combines with J gene TRBJ1-6, with TRBD1 identical over 8 bases. The ends lost 1 base at V and 4 bases at J; junction bases unmatched: 12. Per the germline V gene, CDR1 is LGHNA and CDR2 is YNFKEQ. The CDR3 spans 19 residues. For the CDR3, the DNA is TGTGCCAGCAGCCAAGGAACCTTACAGGGGGGGATGTATAATTCACCCCTCCACTTT. This gives the protein CASSQGTLQGGMYNSPLHF.

J is TRBJ2-1 and V is TRBV7-3; D unresolved. The ends were cut back, 4 bases at V and 0 bases at J, with 16 bases in the middle. From germline, CDR1 is SGHTA and CDR2 FQGTGA. The CDR3 runs to 17 residues. The CDR3 DNA reads as TGTGCCAGCAGCTCCCTCTATACCTTGAACTCCTACAATGAGCAGTTCTTC. Protein product: CASSSLYTLNSYNEQFF.

The rearrangement uses TRBV5-4 and TRBJ2-7, with 7 bases matching TRBD1. V lost 4 bases, J lost 1 base, and 8 bases stayed unmatched. CDR3 length equals 15 residues. The germline gives CDR1 SGHNT, CDR2 YYREEE (reference sequence). The CDR3 DNA reads as TGTGCCAGCAGCGATCGACAGGGTCTTTCCTACGAGCAGTACTTC. Translation: CASSDRQGLSYEQYF.

This clone was seen only a few times. This chain uses TRBV28 with TRBJ1-3; D not resolved. Germline-derived CDR1 and CDR2 are MDHEN and SYDVKM. Trimming removed 2 bases from V and 1 base from J, with 15 bases in between. The CDR3 contains 17 residues. The CDR3 sequence: CASSLVLGYLSGNTIYF. The CDR3 DNA reads as TGTGCCAGCAGTTTAGTACTAGGATACTTATCTGGAAACACCATATATTTT.

V gene TRBV28 combines with J gene TRBJ2-5, with 8 bases that match TRBD1. The V gene end was trimmed by 5 bases and the J gene end by 5 bases; junction bases not matched to a gene: 7. The CDR3 is 14 residues long. Germline CDR1 MDHEN, CDR2 SYDVKM. The CDR3 DNA follows: TGTGCCAGCAGTACGCCAGGGGGCGAGGAGACCCAGTACTTC. Encoded protein: CASSTPGGEETQYF.